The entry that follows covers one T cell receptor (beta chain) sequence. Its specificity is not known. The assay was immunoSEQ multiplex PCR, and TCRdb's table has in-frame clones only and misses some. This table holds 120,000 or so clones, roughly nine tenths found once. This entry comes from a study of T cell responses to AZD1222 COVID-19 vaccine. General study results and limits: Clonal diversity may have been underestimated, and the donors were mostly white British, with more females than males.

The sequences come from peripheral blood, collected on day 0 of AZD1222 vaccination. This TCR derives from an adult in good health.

The CDR3 nucleotides read TGTGCCAGCTCACCACCCGGGGAATCTGAGCAGTACTTC. Its translation is CASSPPGESEQYF. J is TRBJ2-7 and V is TRBV18; a weak D match, TRBD2 (5 bases). The CDR3 covers 13 residues. With 0 bases removed from V and 7 bases from J, the gap between germline ends came to 10 bases. Germline V lookup: CDR1 KGHSH, CDR2 LQKENI.